These T cell receptor beta chains were read from a single sample in a study of blood T cell repertoires in COVID-19. The protocol was immunoSEQ multiplex PCR, while the TCRdb copy is restricted to in-frame clones and leaves out a portion. The table lists about 120,000 clones, approximately 90% of them singletons. Material for sequencing was peripheral blood. These receptors were obtained from a human donor with active COVID-19. The donor label of this sample is uncertain. Both conserved end residues are part of each CDR3. Fields, in order: D gene, J gene, clone size, V gene, CDR3 protein, CDR3 DNA. A D gene is named only where the DNA matches it firmly. Not every row has a clone size; where given, it reads once, few, many or a size class.

D: .
J: TRBJ1-1
size: .
V: TRBV18
CDR3: CASSTGLQGGGEAFF
DNA: TGTGCCAGCTCAACAGGTCTACAGGGAGGGGGTGAAGCTTTCTTT

D: .
J: TRBJ2-1
size: .
V: TRBV12-3/TRBV12-4
CDR3: CASSQTIVEQFF
DNA: TGTGCCAGCAGTCAAACTATTGTTGAGCAGTTCTTC

D: .
J: TRBJ1-4
size: .
V: TRBV2
CDR3: CASNRAGEKLFF
DNA: TGTGCCAGCAACAGGGCAGGTGAAAAACTGTTTTTT

D: .
J: TRBJ2-1
size: few
V: TRBV29-1
CDR3: CSVEPPIGNEQFF
DNA: TGCAGCGTTGAGCCCCCAATCGGCAATGAGCAGTTCTTC

D: TRBD2
J: TRBJ2-1
size: .
V: TRBV15
CDR3: CATSRDLPSGGYNEQFF
DNA: TGTGCCACCAGCAGAGATCTGCCTAGCGGGGGCTACAATGAGCAGTTCTTC

D: TRBD1
J: TRBJ2-7
size: once
V: TRBV14
CDR3: CASSQGQGVYEQYF
DNA: TGTGCCAGCAGCCAAGGACAGGGAGTATACGAGCAGTACTTC

D: .
J: TRBJ1-2
size: .
V: TRBV5-4
CDR3: CASSLGAGTRGGYTF
DNA: TGTGCCAGCAGCTTGGGGGCGGGGACTCGAGGTGGCTACACCTTC

D: .
J: TRBJ1-1
size: .
V: TRBV18
CDR3: CASSPPTGTPNTEAFF
DNA: TGTGCCAGCTCACCACCGACAGGCACACCCAACACTGAAGCTTTCTTT

D: TRBD1
J: TRBJ2-5
size: .
V: TRBV28
CDR3: CASSPGTEETQYF
DNA: TGTGCCAGCAGTCCAGGGACAGAAGAGACCCAGTACTTC

D: TRBD1
J: TRBJ2-4
size: .
V: TRBV7-2
CDR3: CASSFRDPGQQNIQYF
DNA: TGTGCCAGCAGCTTCCGGGATCCGGGACAGCAAAACATTCAGTACTTC

D: .
J: TRBJ1-6
size: .
V: TRBV7-8
CDR3: CASRRTDSSYNSPLHF
DNA: TGTGCCAGCAGACGGACAGATAGCTCCTATAATTCACCCCTCCACTTT

D: TRBD2
J: TRBJ2-3
size: .
V: TRBV3-1/TRBV3-2
CDR3: CASSQVLAGRTSTDTQYF
DNA: TGTGCCAGCAGCCAAGTCCTAGCGGGGCGGACGAGCACAGATACGCAGTATTTT

D: TRBD1
J: TRBJ2-3
size: .
V: TRBV13
CDR3: CASSLGATGGADTQYF
DNA: TGTGCCAGCAGCTTAGGGGCGACAGGGGGCGCGGATACGCAGTATTTT

D: .
J: TRBJ2-1
size: .
V: TRBV27
CDR3: CASSLPGNEQFF
DNA: TGTGCCAGCAGTTTACCAGGCAATGAGCAGTTCTTC

D: .
J: TRBJ1-2
size: .
V: TRBV7-2
CDR3: CASSLYQNYGYTF
DNA: TGTGCCAGCAGCTTATATCAGAACTATGGCTACACCTTC

D: TRBD1
J: TRBJ1-1
size: .
V: TRBV6-5
CDR3: CASSGTGGKTEAFF
DNA: TGTGCCAGCAGCGGGACAGGTGGTAAAACTGAAGCTTTCTTT

D: TRBD1
J: TRBJ2-1
size: .
V: TRBV7-3
CDR3: CASSPGRGRNEQFF
DNA: TGTGCCAGCTCACCAGGAAGGGGGCGGAATGAGCAGTTCTTC

D: .
J: TRBJ1-2
size: .
V: TRBV5-5
CDR3: CASSLGTGSNYGYTF
DNA: TGTGCCAGCAGCTTGGGAACAGGGTCTAACTATGGCTACACCTTC

D: TRBD1
J: TRBJ1-1
size: .
V: TRBV28
CDR3: CASRGDRGRDTEAFF
DNA: TGTGCCAGCAGAGGGGACAGGGGTCGGGACACTGAAGCTTTCTTT

D: .
J: TRBJ1-6
size: once
V: TRBV3-1/TRBV3-2
CDR3: CASSQGHQGYNSPLHF
DNA: TGTGCCAGCAGCCAGGGACACCAGGGGTATAATTCACCCCTCCACTTT

D: TRBD2
J: TRBJ2-7
size: few
V: TRBV6-2/TRBV6-3
CDR3: CASSLTAGGEQYF
DNA: TGTGCCAGCAGTTTGACAGCGGGAGGAGAGCAGTACTTC

D: TRBD1
J: TRBJ1-4
size: .
V: TRBV14
CDR3: CASSQGTGLREKLFF
DNA: TGTGCCAGCAGCCAAGGGACAGGGTTGCGCGAAAAACTGTTTTTT

D: .
J: TRBJ2-1
size: .
V: TRBV6-2/TRBV6-3
CDR3: CASSYIGDGEQFF
DNA: TGTGCCAGCAGTTACATCGGGGATGGTGAGCAGTTCTTC

D: .
J: TRBJ2-3
size: once
V: TRBV5-1
CDR3: CASSSPEGTSTDTQYF
DNA: TGCGCCAGCAGCTCACCTGAGGGGACTAGCACAGATACGCAGTATTTT

D: .
J: TRBJ1-2
size: once
V: TRBV2
CDR3: CASSEVNYGYTF
DNA: TGTGCCAGCAGTGAAGTAAACTATGGCTACACCTTC

D: .
J: TRBJ1-5
size: .
V: TRBV7-8
CDR3: CASSHGGNQPQHF
DNA: TGTGCCAGCAGCCACGGGGGCAATCAGCCCCAGCATTTT

D: .
J: TRBJ1-2
size: .
V: TRBV4-1
CDR3: CASRSRDGWGGNYGYTF
DNA: TGCGCCAGCAGAAGCCGGGACGGATGGGGGGGCAACTATGGCTACACCTTC

D: TRBD2
J: TRBJ2-1
size: .
V: TRBV11-2
CDR3: CASSPTSGGAWVDEQFF
DNA: TGTGCCAGCAGCCCGACTAGCGGGGGGGCCTGGGTCGATGAGCAGTTCTTC

D: TRBD1
J: TRBJ2-3
size: .
V: TRBV27
CDR3: CASPLASGTGCTDTQYF
DNA: TGTGCCAGCCCCCTCGCATCCGGGACAGGGTGCACAGATACGCAGTATTTT

D: TRBD1
J: TRBJ1-5
size: .
V: TRBV6-2/TRBV6-3
CDR3: CASSYFASQGRDQPQHF
DNA: TGTGCCAGCAGTTACTTTGCCTCACAGGGGAGAGATCAGCCCCAGCATTTT